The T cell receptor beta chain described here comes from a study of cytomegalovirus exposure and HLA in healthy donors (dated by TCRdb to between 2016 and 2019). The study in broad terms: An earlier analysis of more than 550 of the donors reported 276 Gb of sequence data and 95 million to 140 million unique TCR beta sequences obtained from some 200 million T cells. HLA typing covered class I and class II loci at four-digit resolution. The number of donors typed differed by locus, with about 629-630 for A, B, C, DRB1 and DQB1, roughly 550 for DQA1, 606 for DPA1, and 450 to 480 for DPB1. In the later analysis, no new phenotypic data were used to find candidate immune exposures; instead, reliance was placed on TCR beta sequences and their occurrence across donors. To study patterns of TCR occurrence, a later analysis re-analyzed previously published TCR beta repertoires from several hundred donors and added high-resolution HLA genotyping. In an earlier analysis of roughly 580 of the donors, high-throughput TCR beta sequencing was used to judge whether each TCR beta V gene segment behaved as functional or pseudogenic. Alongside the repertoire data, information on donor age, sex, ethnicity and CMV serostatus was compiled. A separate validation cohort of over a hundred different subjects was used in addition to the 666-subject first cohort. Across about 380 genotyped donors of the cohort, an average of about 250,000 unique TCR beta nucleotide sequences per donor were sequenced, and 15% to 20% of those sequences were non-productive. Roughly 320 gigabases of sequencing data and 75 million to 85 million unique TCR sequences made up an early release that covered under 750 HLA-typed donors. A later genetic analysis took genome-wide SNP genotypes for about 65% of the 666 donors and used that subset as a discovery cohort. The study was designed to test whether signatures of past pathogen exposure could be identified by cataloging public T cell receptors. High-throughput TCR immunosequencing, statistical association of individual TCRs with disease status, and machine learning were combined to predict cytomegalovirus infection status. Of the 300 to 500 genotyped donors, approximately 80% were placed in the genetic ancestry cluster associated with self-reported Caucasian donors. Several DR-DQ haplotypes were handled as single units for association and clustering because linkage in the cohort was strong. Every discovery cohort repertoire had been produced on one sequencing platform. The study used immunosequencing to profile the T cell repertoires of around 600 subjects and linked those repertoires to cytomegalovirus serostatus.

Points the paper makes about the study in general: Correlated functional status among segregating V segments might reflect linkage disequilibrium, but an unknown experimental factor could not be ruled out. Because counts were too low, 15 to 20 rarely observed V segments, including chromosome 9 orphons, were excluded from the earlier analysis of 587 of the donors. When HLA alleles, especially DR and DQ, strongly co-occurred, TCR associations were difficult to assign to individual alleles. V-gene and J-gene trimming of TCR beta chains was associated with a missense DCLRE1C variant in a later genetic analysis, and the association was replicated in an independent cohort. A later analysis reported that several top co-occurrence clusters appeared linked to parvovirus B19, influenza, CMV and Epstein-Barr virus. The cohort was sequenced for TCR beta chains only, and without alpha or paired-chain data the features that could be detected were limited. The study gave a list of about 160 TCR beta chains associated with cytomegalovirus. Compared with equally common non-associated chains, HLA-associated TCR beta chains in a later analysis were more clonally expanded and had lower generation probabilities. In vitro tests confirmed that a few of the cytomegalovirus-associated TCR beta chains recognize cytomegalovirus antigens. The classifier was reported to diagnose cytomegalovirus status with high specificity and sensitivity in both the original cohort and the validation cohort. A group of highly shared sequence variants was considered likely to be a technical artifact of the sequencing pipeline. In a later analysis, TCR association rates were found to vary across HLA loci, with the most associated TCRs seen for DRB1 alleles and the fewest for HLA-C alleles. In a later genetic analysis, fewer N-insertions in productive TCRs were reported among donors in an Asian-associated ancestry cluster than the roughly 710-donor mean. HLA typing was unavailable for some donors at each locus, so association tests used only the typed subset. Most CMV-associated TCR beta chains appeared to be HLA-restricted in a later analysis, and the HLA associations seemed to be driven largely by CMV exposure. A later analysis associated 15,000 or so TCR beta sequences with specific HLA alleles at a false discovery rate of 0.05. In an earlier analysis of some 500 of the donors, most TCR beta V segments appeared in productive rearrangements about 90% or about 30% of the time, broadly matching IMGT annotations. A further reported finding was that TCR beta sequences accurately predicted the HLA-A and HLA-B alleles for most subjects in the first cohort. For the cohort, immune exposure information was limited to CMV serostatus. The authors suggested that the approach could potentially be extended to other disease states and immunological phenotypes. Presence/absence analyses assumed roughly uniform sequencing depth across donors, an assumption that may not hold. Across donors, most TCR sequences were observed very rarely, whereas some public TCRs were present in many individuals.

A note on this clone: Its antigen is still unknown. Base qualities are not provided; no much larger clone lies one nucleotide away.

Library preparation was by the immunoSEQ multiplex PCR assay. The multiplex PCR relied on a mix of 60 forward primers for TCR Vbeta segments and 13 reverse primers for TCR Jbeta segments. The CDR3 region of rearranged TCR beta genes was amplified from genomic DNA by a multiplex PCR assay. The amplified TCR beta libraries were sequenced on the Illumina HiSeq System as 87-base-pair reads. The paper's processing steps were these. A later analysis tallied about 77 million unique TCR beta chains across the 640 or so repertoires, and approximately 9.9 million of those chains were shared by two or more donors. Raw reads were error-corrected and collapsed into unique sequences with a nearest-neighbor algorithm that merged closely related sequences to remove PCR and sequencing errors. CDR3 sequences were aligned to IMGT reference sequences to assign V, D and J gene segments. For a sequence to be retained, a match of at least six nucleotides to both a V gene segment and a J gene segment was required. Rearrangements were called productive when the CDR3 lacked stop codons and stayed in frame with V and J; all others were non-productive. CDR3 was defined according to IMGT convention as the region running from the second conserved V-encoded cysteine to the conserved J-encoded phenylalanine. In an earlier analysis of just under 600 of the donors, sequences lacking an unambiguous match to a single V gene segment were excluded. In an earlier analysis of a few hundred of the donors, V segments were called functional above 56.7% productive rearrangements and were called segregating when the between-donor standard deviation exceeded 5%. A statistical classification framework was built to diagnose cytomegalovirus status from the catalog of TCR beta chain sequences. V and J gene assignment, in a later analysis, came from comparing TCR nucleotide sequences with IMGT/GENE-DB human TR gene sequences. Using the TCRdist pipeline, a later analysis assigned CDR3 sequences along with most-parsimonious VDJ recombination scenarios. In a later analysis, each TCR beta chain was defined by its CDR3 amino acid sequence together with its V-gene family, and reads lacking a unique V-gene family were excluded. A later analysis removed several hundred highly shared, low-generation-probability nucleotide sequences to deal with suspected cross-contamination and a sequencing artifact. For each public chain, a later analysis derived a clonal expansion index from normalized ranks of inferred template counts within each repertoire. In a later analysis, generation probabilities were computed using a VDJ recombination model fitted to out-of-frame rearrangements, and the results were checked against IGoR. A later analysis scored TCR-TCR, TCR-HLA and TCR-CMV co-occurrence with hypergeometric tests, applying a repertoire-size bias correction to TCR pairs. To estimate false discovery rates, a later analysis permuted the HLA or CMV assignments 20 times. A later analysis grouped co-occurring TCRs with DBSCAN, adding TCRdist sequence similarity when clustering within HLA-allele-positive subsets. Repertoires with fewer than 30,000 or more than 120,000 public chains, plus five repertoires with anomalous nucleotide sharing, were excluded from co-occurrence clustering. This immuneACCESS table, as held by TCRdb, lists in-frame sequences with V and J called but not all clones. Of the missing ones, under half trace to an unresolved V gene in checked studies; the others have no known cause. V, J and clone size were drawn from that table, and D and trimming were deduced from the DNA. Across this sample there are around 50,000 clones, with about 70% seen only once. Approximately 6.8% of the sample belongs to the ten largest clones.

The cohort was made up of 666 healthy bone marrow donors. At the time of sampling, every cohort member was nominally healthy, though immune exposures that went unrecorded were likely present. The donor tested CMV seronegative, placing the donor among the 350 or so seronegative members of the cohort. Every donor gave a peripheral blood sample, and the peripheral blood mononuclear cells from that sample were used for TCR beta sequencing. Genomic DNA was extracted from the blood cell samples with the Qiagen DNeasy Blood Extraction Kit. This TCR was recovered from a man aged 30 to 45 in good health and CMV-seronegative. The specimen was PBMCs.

The CDR3 has the sequence CASSESRNYGYTF. The DNA sequence follows: TGCGCCAGCAGTGAGTCGAGGAACTATGGCTACACCTTC. The V and J genes are TRBV10-1 and TRBJ1-2; no D segment can be confidently identified. CDR1 and CDR2 are read off the germline V gene (reference sequence) as WNHNN and SYGVQD. CDR3 length: 13 amino acids, cysteine to phenylalanine. Only the CDR3 portion is preserved as DNA: 39 bases, with reading frame beginning at the first base. V and J are truncated by 0 bases and 2 bases respectively, leaving an intervening sequence of 4 bases.